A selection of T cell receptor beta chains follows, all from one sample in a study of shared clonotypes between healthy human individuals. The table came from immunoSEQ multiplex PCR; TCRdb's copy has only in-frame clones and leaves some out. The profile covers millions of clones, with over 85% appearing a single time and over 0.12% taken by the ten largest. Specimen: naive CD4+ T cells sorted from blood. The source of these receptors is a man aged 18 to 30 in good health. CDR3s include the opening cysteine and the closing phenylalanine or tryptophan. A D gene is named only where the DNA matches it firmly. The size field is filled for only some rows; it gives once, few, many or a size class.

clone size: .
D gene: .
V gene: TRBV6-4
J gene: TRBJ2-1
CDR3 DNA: TGTGCCGGAAGAGCGCGCATTAGCTCCTACAATGAGCAGTTCTTC
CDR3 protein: CAGRARISSYNEQFF

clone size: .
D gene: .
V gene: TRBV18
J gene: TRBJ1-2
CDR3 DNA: TGTGCCAGCTCACCACGGGTACAGGATGGCTACACCTTC
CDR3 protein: CASSPRVQDGYTF

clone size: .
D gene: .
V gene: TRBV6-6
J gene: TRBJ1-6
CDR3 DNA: TGTGCCAGCAGTCGGACAGACTATAATTCACCCCTCCACTTT
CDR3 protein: CASSRTDYNSPLHF

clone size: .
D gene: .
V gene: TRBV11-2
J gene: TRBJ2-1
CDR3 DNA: TGTGCCAGCAGCCCCCAGTCGGTCAATGAGCAGTTCTTC
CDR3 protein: CASSPQSVNEQFF

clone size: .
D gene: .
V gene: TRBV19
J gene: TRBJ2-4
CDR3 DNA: TGTGCCAGTAGCGCCGGTGTGTGGGCGTGGAAAGACATTCAGTACTTC
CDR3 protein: CASSAGVWAWKDIQYF

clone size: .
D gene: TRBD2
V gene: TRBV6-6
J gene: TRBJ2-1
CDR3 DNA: TGTGCCAGCAGAGGACTAGCGGGAGTTAATGAGCAGTTCTTC
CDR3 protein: CASRGLAGVNEQFF

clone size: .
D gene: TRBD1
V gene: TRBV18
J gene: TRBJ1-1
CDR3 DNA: TGTGCCAGCTCACCTCCCAACAGGGGGAACACTGAAGCTTTCTTT
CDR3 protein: CASSPPNRGNTEAFF

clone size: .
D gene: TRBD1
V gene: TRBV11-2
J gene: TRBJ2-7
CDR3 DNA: TGTGCCAGCAGCGCGGACAGGGGGCTTTGGTCGCAGCAGTACTTC
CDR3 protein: CASSADRGLWSQQYF

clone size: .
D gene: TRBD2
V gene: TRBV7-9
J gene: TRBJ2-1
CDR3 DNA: TGTGCCAGCAGCACCCTAGCGGGAGACTACAATGAGCAGTTCTTC
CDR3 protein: CASSTLAGDYNEQFF

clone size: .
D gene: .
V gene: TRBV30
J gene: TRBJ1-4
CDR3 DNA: TGTGCCTGGAGTGTACTGGGGGCCGACGTGAGGAAACTGTTTTTT
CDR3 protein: CAWSVLGADVRKLFF

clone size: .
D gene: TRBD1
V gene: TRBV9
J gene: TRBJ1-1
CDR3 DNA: TGTGCCAGCAGCCCTCGGGACAGGGGTTACACTGAAGCTTTCTTT
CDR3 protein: CASSPRDRGYTEAFF

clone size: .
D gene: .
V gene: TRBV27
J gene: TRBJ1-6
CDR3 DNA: TGTGCCAGCAGTCCCCCTATCGGGGTAAATTCACCCCTCCACTTT
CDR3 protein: CASSPPIGVNSPLHF

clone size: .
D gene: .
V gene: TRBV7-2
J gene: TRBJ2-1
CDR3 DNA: TGTGCCAGCAGCTTCGTCGGATGGCGGAGCGAGGACAATGAGCAGTTCTTC
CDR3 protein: CASSFVGWRSEDNEQFF

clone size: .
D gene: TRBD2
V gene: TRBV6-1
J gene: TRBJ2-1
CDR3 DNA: TGTGCAGGGAACAGCGGGGGGCTGGGGGCGAATGAGCAGTTCTTC
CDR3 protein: CAGNSGGLGANEQFF

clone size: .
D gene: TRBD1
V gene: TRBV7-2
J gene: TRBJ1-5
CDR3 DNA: TGTGCCAGCAGCTTATTCCAGGGGGACAATCAGCCCCAGCATTTT
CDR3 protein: CASSLFQGDNQPQHF

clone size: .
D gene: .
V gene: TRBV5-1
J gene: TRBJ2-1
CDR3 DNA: TGCGCCAGCAGCAGATTCACGGGATCCGATGAGCAGTTCTTC
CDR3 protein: CASSRFTGSDEQFF

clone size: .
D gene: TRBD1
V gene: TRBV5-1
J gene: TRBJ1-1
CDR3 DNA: TGCGCCAGCAGCCCCGGGACAGCCAGAAACGCTGAAGCTTTCTTT
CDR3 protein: CASSPGTARNAEAFF

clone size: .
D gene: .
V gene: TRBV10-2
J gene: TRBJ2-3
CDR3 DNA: TGCGCCAGCAGTGACCGGGACATCACAGATACGCAGTATTTT
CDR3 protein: CASSDRDITDTQYF

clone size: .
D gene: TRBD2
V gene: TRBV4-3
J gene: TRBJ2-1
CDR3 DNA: TGCGCCAGCAGCCATCAAAAACCCGGACTAGCGGGAGGGAGACGCTACAATGAGCAGTTCTTC
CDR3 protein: CASSHQKPGLAGGRRYNEQFF

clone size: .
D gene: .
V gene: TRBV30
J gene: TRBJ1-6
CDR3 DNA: TGTGCCCAGGGGCAGGACTTGCTCCTCCACTTT
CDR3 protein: CAQGQDLLLHF

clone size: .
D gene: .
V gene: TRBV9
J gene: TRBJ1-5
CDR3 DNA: TGTGCCAGCAGCCCCCGTATGGGGGGTCGGCAGCCCCAGCATTTT
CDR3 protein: CASSPRMGGRQPQHF

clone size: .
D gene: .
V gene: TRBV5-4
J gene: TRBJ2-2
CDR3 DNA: TGTGCCAGCAGCCAGTTCAGGGGAGCAAACACCGGGGAGCTGTTTTTT
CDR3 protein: CASSQFRGANTGELFF

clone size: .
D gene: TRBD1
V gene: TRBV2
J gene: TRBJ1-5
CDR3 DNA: TGTGCCACCTCCAGGGGGCTAGGCAATCAGCCCCAGCATTTT
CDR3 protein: CATSRGLGNQPQHF

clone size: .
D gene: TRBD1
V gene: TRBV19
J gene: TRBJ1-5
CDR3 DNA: TGTGCCAGTAGTACCGACCCGACAGGGGGTAGCAATCAGCCCCAGCATTTT
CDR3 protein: CASSTDPTGGSNQPQHF

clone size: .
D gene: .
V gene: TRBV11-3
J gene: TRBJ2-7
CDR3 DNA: TGTGCCAGCAGCTTAGATTTCGGGAGAGAGCAGTACTTC
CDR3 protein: CASSLDFGREQYF

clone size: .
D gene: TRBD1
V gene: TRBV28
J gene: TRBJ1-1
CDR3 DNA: TGTGCCAGCAGCAATGGGGGACAGGGGGGGACTGAAGCTTTCTTT
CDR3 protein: CASSNGGQGGTEAFF

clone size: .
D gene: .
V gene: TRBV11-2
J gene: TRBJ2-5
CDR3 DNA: TGTGCCAGCAGCTTAGATGGGGCACCCCAAGAGACCCAGTACTTC
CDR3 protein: CASSLDGAPQETQYF

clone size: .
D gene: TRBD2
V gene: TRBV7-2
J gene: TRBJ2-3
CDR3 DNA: TGTGCCAGCAGCCACGGGACTAGCGGGTTCGTAGTTAGCACAGATACGCAGTATTTT
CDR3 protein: CASSHGTSGFVVSTDTQYF

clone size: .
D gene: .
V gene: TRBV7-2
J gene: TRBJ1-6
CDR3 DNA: TGTGCCAGCAGCTCCCGGAATTCACCCCTCCACTTT
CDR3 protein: CASSSRNSPLHF

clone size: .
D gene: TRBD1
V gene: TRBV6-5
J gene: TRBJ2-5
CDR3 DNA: TGTGCCAGCAGTTACTCGGACAGGGGGGAGACCCAGTACTTC
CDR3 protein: CASSYSDRGETQYF

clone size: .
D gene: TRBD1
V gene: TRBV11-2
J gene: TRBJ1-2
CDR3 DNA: TGTGCCAGCAGCCTAGACGGGACAGGGATCTATGGCTACACCTTC
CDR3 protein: CASSLDGTGIYGYTF

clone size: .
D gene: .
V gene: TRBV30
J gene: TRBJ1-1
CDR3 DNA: TGTGCCTGGAGTTTACGGACGGTGAACACTGAAGCTTTCTTT
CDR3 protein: CAWSLRTVNTEAFF

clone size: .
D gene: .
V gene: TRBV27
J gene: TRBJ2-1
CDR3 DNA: TGTGCCAGCAGTTTTTCGGGAAGGCGTACCTACAATGAGCAGTTCTTC
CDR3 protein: CASSFSGRRTYNEQFF

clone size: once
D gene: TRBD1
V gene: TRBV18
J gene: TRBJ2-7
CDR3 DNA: TGTGCCAGCTCAAAGGACAGGAGCTCCTACGAGCAGTACTTC
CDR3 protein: CASSKDRSSYEQYF

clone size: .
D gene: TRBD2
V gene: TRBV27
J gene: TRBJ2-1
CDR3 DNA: TGTGCCAGCAGTCCCATGGCGGGAGGGACCTACAATGAGCAGTTCTTC
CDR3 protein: CASSPMAGGTYNEQFF

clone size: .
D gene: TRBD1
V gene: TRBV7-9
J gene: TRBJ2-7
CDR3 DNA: TGTGCCAGCAGCTTTTTAGGGACAGCGTTCTTC
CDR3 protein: CASSFLGTAFF

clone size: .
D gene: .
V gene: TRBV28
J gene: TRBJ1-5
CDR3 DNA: TGTGCCAGCAGTTTTTACGGGGCGGCGCAAGGTCAGCCCCAGCATTTT
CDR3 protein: CASSFYGAAQGQPQHF

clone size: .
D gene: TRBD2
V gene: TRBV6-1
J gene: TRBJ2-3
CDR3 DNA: TGTGCCAGCACCCGGCTAGCGGCAGTCACAGATACGCAGTATTTT
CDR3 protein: CASTRLAAVTDTQYF

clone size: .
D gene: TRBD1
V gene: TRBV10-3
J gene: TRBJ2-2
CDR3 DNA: TGTGCCATCAGGGGACAGGATAACACCGGGGAGCTGTTTTTT
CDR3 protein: CAIRGQDNTGELFF

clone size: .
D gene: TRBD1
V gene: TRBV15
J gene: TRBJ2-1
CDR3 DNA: TGTGCCACCAGCAGGACCGGGACAGGGGTTTACAATGAGCAGTTCTTC
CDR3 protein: CATSRTGTGVYNEQFF

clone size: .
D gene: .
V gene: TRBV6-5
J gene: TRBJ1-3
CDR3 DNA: TGTGCCAGCAGTTCATACGGCTCTGGAAACACCATATATTTT
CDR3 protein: CASSSYGSGNTIYF

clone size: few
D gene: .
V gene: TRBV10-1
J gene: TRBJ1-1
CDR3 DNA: TGCGCCAGCAGCGGGCTGGTAGGTGAAGCTTTCTTT
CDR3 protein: CASSGLVGEAFF

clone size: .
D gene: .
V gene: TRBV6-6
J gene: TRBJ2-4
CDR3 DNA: TGTGCCAGCACCCCCCTGAGGGGAAGGCAAAACATTCAGTACTTC
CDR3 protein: CASTPLRGRQNIQYF

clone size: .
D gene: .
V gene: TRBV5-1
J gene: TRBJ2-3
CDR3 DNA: TGCGCCAGCAGCTTGGGGGCAGCCTTTAGCACAGATACGCAGTATTTT
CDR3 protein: CASSLGAAFSTDTQYF

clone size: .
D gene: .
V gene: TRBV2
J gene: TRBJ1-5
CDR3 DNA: TGTGCCAGCAGCGGACAGAGCAATCAGCCCCAGCATTTT
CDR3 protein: CASSGQSNQPQHF

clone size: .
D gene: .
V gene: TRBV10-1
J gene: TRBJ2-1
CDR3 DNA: TGCGCCAGCAGTGATGGATTTGAGCAGTTCTTC
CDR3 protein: CASSDGFEQFF

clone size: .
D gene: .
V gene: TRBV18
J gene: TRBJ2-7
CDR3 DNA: TGTGTCAGCTCCATAAAGGGCTACGAGCAGTACTTC
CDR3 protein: CVSSIKGYEQYF

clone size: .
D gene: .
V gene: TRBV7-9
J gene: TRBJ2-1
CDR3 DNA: TGTGCCAGCAGCTTAGTAGTACTAGAGGGTGAGCAGTTCTTC
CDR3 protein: CASSLVVLEGEQFF

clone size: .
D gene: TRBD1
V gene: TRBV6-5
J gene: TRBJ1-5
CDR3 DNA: TGTGCCAGCAGTTCAATAGCCGGGACAGGGGTTCAGCCCCAGCATTTT
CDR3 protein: CASSSIAGTGVQPQHF

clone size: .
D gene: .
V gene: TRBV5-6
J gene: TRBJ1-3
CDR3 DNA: TGTGCCAGCAGCTTTTACAGCTCTGGAAACACCATATATTTT
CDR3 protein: CASSFYSSGNTIYF